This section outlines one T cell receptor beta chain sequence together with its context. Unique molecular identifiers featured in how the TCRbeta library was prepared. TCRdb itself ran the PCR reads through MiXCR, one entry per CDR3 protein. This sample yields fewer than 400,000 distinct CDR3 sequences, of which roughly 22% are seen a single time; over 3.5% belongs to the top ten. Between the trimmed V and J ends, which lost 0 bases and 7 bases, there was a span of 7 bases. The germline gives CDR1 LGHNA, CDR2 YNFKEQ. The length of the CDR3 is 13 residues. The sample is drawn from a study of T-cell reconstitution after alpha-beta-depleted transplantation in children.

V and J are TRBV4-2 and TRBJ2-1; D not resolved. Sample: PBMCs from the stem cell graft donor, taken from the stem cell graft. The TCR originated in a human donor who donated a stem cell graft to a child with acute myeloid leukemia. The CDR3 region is CASSQDRLNEQFF. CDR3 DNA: TGTGCCAGCAGCCAAGATCGACTGAATGAGCAGTTCTTC.